This T cell receptor beta chain was profiled in a study of CD8 T cells in Susac syndrome. RNA in amounts of about 0.5 to 1 ug was reverse transcribed with random hexamers. TCR beta CDR3 was amplified by immunoSEQ covering 54 Vbeta and 13 Jbeta. TCRdb processed the immunoSEQ multiplex PCR reads anew with MiXCR; each CDR3 protein has one entry. The repertoire holds almost 450,000 distinct CDR3 sequences, with 85% as singletons. Specimen: CD8+ T cells from PBMCs. This clonotype originated in a human donor with multiple sclerosis.

The CDR3 nucleotides are TGCAGTGCTAGGTCCAGCGGGAGAGAATACGAGCAGTACTTC. This gives the protein CSARSSGREYEQYF. J is TRBJ2-7 and V is TRBV20-1, with 8 bases fitting TRBD2. The V segment lost 3 bases and the J segment 4 bases; nucleotides outside the gene matches: 8. Per germline, CDR1 DFQATT and CDR2 SNEGSKA (reference sequence). There are 14 residues in the CDR3.